The text below deals with one T cell receptor beta chain. Enrolled during active infection, Seattle patients were then followed longitudinally. As handled by the study authors: It was from reference gene primer amplification that nucleated cell counts were estimated. Produced via immunoSEQ multiplex PCR; TCRdb's table is partial and in-frame only. V, J and clone size were drawn from that table, and D and trimming were deduced from the DNA. This sample has 200,000 to 250,000 clones, with approximately 85% found just once. The data derive from a study of blood T cell repertoires in COVID-19. For the study at large: The samples span acute and convalescent COVID-19 from the United States, Italy and Spain. Sources were T cells, B-cell-depleted T cells, or PBMCs; the material itself was cDNA or gDNA.

Germline V CDR1 and CDR2: SGHTS, YDEGEE. The CDR3 spans 15 residues. V shed 0 bases and J 10 bases; nucleotides not matched to a gene: 8. This rearrangement joins TRBV5-8 to TRBJ2-1, with 9 bases lining up with TRBD2. This clonotype was obtained from a man between 50 and 59 years old with COVID-19, enrolled during active disease. The sequenced sample was peripheral blood. CDR3 in amino acids: CASSLVLAGPGEQFF. CDR3 nucleotides: TGTGCCAGCAGCTTGGTTCTAGCGGGGCCCGGAGAGCAGTTCTTC.